These T cell receptor beta chains were read from a single sample in a study of blood T cell repertoires in COVID-19. Profiled with immunoSEQ multiplex PCR; TCRdb holds only in-frame clones, not every one. This table holds roughly 190,000 clones, around 85% found once. The sample consisted of PBMCs or T cells enriched from blood (not recorded which). The receptors shown here come from a woman in her 30s who had recovered from COVID-19. CDR3s include the opening cysteine and the closing phenylalanine or tryptophan. D genes are given only for firm matches. Clone size, where shown, is once, few, many, or a class for clones that have expanded.

size	J	V	D	DNA	CDR3
NA	TRBJ2-2	TRBV11-3	NA	TGTGCCAGCAGCCCTGAGGGGCAGGGGAGCCCCGGGGAGCTGTTTTTT	CASSPEGQGSPGELFF
few	TRBJ2-5	TRBV7-2	TRBD2	TGTGCCAGCAGCTTAGGTAGCGGGGTGAATTGGGAGACCCAGTACTTC	CASSLGSGVNWETQYF
few	TRBJ2-3	TRBV7-3	TRBD1	TGTGCCACTAGAGACAGGGTAGGAGATACGCAGTATTTT	CATRDRVGDTQYF
many	TRBJ1-2	TRBV7-2	NA	TGTGCCAGCAGCTTAGCAGAAATAGTTGGCTATGGCTACACCTTC	CASSLAEIVGYGYTF
NA	TRBJ1-5	TRBV28	NA	TGTGCCAGCAGGCCCGAGGGGGGGTTTCAGCCCCAGCATTTT	CASRPEGGFQPQHF
few	TRBJ2-7	TRBV19	TRBD1	TGTGCCAGTAGTCTCACAGGGGTAAACGAGCAGTACTTC	CASSLTGVNEQYF
NA	TRBJ1-4	TRBV11-2	TRBD1	TGTGCCAGCAGCGCCGTGACAGGGGGAGTTGAAAAACTGTTTTTT	CASSAVTGGVEKLFF
NA	TRBJ1-1	TRBV2	TRBD1	TGTGCCAGCACCAGACAGGGGTCATGGGGCATGAACACTGAAGCTTTCTTT	CASTRQGSWGMNTEAFF
few	TRBJ1-5	TRBV19	TRBD1	TGTGCCAGTAGTACCCAGGGGGCTTCGGCCAATCAGCCCCAGCATTTT	CASSTQGASANQPQHF
NA	TRBJ2-3	TRBV29-1	NA	TGCAGCGTTCTACCCAGGGGGGGCACAGATACGCAGTATTTT	CSVLPRGGTDTQYF
NA	TRBJ1-3	TRBV30	NA	TGTGCCTGGAGTATCACAGCCGCTGGAAACACCATATATTTT	CAWSITAAGNTIYF
once	TRBJ1-4	TRBV7-9	NA	TGTGCCAGCAGCTTAGGGGCAGATAATGAAAAACTGTTTTTT	CASSLGADNEKLFF
NA	TRBJ2-3	TRBV19	TRBD1	TGTGCCAGTAGTATATCGCCCGGACAGGGGGATACGCAGTATTTT	CASSISPGQGDTQYF
NA	TRBJ1-6	TRBV6-2/TRBV6-3	TRBD1	TGTGCCAGCAGTTACCAGGGGGATGTGTCTTCACCCCTCCACTTT	CASSYQGDVSSPLHF
NA	TRBJ2-3	TRBV28	TRBD2	TGTGCCAGCAGTTCTCGGGGGACTAGTTGGCGGATACCCGACACAGATACGCAGTATTTT	CASSSRGTSWRIPDTDTQYF
NA	TRBJ1-5	TRBV9	TRBD1	TGTGCCAGCAGCGTAGGCAGGACAGGGAATTATAGCAATCAGCCCCAGCATTTT	CASSVGRTGNYSNQPQHF
NA	TRBJ2-1	TRBV19	TRBD1	TGTGCCAGTACCCCATTGGGGACAGGGGGCACTGAGCAGTTCTTC	CASTPLGTGGTEQFF
NA	TRBJ1-4	TRBV28	TRBD1	TGTGCCAGCAGTTGGACAGGGGGTGATGAAAAACTGTTTTTT	CASSWTGGDEKLFF
NA	TRBJ1-2	TRBV27	NA	TGTGCCAGCAGCTCGCTCCCAGCAGGGTTTAAAGTTGGCGGCTACACCTTC	CASSSLPAGFKVGGYTF
NA	TRBJ1-3	TRBV5-1	TRBD1	TGCGCCAGCAGCTTATCAGGGGGCTCTGGAAACACCATATATTTT	CASSLSGGSGNTIYF
NA	TRBJ2-7	TRBV7-9	NA	TGTGCCAGCAGCTACCGACAGGAAGTCTACGAGCAGTACTTC	CASSYRQEVYEQYF
once	TRBJ1-1	TRBV19	TRBD1	TGTGCCAGTAGTAAGACAGGGGATTGGACTGAAGCTTTCTTT	CASSKTGDWTEAFF
NA	TRBJ1-1	TRBV6-5	NA	TGTGCCAGCAGTTACTTCCCTCGGGGGAACACTGAAGCTTTCTTT	CASSYFPRGNTEAFF
NA	TRBJ1-1	TRBV7-6	NA	TGTGCCAGCAGCCAAGGAGGGGTATATGAGAACACTGAAGCTTTCTTT	CASSQGGVYENTEAFF
NA	TRBJ2-7	TRBV5-5	TRBD1	TGTGCCAGCAGTCCCGAGTCGGGACAGGGGGCATTAGTGCAGTACTTC	CASSPESGQGALVQYF
NA	TRBJ2-5	TRBV18	TRBD2	TGTGCCAGCTCGCCTATTCTAGCGGTCGAGAAAGGGACCCAGTACTTC	CASSPILAVEKGTQYF
NA	TRBJ2-3	TRBV21-1	NA	TGTGCCAGCAGCAAAGAGACTAGCGGGAGGTATAACACAGATACGCAGTATTTT	CASSKETSGRYNTDTQYF
few	TRBJ2-1	TRBV29-1	NA	TGCAGCGTTGAGGCAGGGAAAAATGAGCAGTTCTTC	CSVEAGKNEQFF
few	TRBJ2-3	TRBV6-5	NA	TGTGCCAGCAGGGGTAGCCAGACAGATACGCAGTATTTT	CASRGSQTDTQYF
NA	TRBJ1-1	TRBV10-3	TRBD1	TGTGCCATCAGGTACGGAGACAGGGGGAACACTGAAGCTTTCTTT	CAIRYGDRGNTEAFF
NA	TRBJ1-1	TRBV6-1	NA	TGTGCCAGCAGTGACCTTTCGGTCGCTGAAGCTTTCTTT	CASSDLSVAEAFF
NA	TRBJ2-7	TRBV29-1	TRBD1	TGCAGCGTTGGGATACCGACAGGGGTGAACTCCTACGAGCAGTACTTC	CSVGIPTGVNSYEQYF
few	TRBJ1-2	TRBV15	NA	TGTGCCACCAGCACTGACAGAAGTAACTATGGCTACACCTTC	CATSTDRSNYGYTF
NA	TRBJ2-5	TRBV27	TRBD2	TGTGCCAGCAGCTCTTGGACTAGCTCGGAGACCCAGTACTTC	CASSSWTSSETQYF
NA	TRBJ1-2	TRBV5-5	TRBD1	TGTGCCAGCAGCTCGGGGACAGGGCCTTATGGCTACACCTTC	CASSSGTGPYGYTF
NA	TRBJ1-1	TRBV19	NA	TGTGCCAGTAGTCTACAGGGAGGGATCACTGAAGCTTTCTTT	CASSLQGGITEAFF
few	TRBJ1-4	TRBV30	NA	TGTGCCTGGAGTTCCGCAACTAATGAAAAACTGTTTTTT	CAWSSATNEKLFF
NA	TRBJ1-5	TRBV5-5	NA	TGTGCCAGCAGCCCCTGGACAGTTAGCAATCAGCCCCAGCATTTT	CASSPWTVSNQPQHF
NA	TRBJ2-1	TRBV18	NA	TGTGCCAGCTCACCACCGGCGGGTTGGTACAATGAGCAGTTCTTC	CASSPPAGWYNEQFF
NA	TRBJ2-7	TRBV18	TRBD2	TGTGCCAGCTCACGTCTAGCGGGAGTACCCCACGAGCAGTACTTC	CASSRLAGVPHEQYF
NA	TRBJ1-1	TRBV12-5	TRBD1	TGTGCTAGTGGTTTGCAGGCAATTACAGGGGGCACTGAAGCTTTCTTT	CASGLQAITGGTEAFF
few	TRBJ2-1	TRBV7-6	TRBD2	TGTGCCAGCAGCCCGTCTCGGACTAGCGGAAAGACCAAGAATGAGCAGTTCTTC	CASSPSRTSGKTKNEQFF
NA	TRBJ1-1	TRBV19	NA	TGTGCCAGTAGTATCGGTACGAACACTGAAGCTTTCTTT	CASSIGTNTEAFF
NA	TRBJ1-3	TRBV9	NA	TGTGCCAGCAGCGTAGAAGGGAGGAAGGAAAACACCATATATTTT	CASSVEGRKENTIYF
NA	TRBJ1-5	TRBV20-1	NA	TGCAGTGCTAGTCTCCAGGGACTGGGCAATCAGCCCCAGCATTTT	CSASLQGLGNQPQHF
NA	TRBJ2-3	TRBV19	TRBD2	TGTGCCAGTAGTATCTCACTAGCGGGAGGCCGGAGCACAGATACGCAGTATTTT	CASSISLAGGRSTDTQYF
NA	TRBJ1-3	TRBV9	NA	TGTGCCAGCAGCGCGGGGATAACCTCTGGAAACACCATATATTTT	CASSAGITSGNTIYF
NA	TRBJ2-3	TRBV7-2	NA	TGTGCCAGCAGCGCAGTCTGGGCAGGCACAGATACGCAGTATTTT	CASSAVWAGTDTQYF
NA	TRBJ1-3	TRBV6-1	NA	TGTGCCAGCAGTGAGGTTCAGGGGTATGGAAACACCATATATTTT	CASSEVQGYGNTIYF
many	TRBJ1-5	TRBV6-1	TRBD1	TGTGCCAGCAGTGAATATGGGACAGAGGCGGATCAGCCCCAGCATTTT	CASSEYGTEADQPQHF
NA	TRBJ2-1	TRBV6-2/TRBV6-3	TRBD2	TGTGCCAGCAGTTACTCTCCTAGCGGGAGTTTCAATGAGCAGTTCTTC	CASSYSPSGSFNEQFF
NA	TRBJ1-5	TRBV4-2	NA	TGTGCCAGCAGCCAAGAAAGGGAAGGGGGGGGACAGCCCCAGCATTTT	CASSQEREGGGQPQHF
NA	TRBJ2-7	TRBV5-1	NA	TGCGCCAGCAGCCCAGAGGGGGTCTACGAGCAGTACTTC	CASSPEGVYEQYF
NA	TRBJ2-7	TRBV27	TRBD2	TGTGCCAGCAGTTTACGGGGGGTGACCTGGTCCTACGAGCAGTACTTC	CASSLRGVTWSYEQYF
NA	TRBJ1-1	TRBV9	NA	TGTGCCAGCAGGCCGGGGGGGCCGAACACTGAAGCTTTCTTT	CASRPGGPNTEAFF
few	TRBJ1-1	TRBV11-1	NA	TGTGCCAGCGAATTAGGGGACACTGAAGCTTTCTTT	CASELGDTEAFF